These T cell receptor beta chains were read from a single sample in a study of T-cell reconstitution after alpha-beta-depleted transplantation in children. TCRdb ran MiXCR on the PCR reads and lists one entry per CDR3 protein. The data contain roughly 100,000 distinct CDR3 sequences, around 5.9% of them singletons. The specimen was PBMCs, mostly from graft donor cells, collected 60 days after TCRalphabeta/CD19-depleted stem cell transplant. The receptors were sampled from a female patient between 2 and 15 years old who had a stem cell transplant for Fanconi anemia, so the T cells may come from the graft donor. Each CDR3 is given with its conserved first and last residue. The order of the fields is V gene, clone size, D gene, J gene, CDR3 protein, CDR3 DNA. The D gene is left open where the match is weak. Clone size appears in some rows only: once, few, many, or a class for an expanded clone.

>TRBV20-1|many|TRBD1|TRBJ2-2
CSATGQPNTGELFF
TGCAGTGCTACGGGACAGCCGAACACCGGGGAGCTGTTTTTT
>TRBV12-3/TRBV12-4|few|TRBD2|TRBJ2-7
CASSLKREVWAPDEQYF
TGTGCCAGCAGTTTAAAGCGGGAGGTATGGGCTCCCGACGAGCAGTACTTC
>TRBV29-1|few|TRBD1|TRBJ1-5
CSVRTGINQPQHF
TGCAGCGTTAGGACAGGGATCAATCAGCCCCAGCATTTT
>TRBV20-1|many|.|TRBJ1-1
CSARRTGEAFF
TGCAGTGCTAGGAGGACGGGTGAAGCTTTCTTT
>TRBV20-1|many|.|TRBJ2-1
CSATGLRASDEQFF
TGCAGTGCTACAGGACTAAGGGCGAGCGATGAGCAGTTCTTC
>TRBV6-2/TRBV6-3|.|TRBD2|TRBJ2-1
CASSQLAGKGNEQFF
TGTGCCAGCAGTCAGCTAGCGGGAAAGGGAAATGAGCAGTTCTTC
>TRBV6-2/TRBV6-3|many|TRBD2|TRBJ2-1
CASRGLAGLEQFF
TGTGCCAGCAGGGGACTAGCGGGGCTTGAGCAGTTCTTC
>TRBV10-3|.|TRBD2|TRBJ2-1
CATRGGAGVYSYNEQFF
TGTGCCACGCGGGGCGGTGCGGGAGTATATTCCTACAATGAGCAGTTCTTC
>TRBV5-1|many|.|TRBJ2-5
CASSLNGQGHQETQYF
TGCGCCAGCAGCTTGAACGGGCAGGGCCACCAGGAGACCCAGTACTTC
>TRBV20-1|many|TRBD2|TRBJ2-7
CSAYSGPTYEQYF
TGCAGTGCTTATAGCGGGCCTACCTACGAGCAGTACTTC
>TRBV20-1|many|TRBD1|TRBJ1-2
CSARETGTGANYGYTF
TGCAGTGCTAGAGAGACCGGGACAGGGGCTAACTATGGCTACACCTTC
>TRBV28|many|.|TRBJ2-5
CASRGQETQYF
TGTGCCAGCAGGGGGCAAGAGACCCAGTACTTC
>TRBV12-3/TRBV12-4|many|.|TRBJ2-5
CASSGDSFKETQYF
TGTGCCAGCTCGGGAGACAGCTTCAAAGAGACCCAGTACTTC
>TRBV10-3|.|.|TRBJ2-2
CAIRSSGINTGELFF
TGTGCCATCAGATCTTCCGGGATCAACACCGGGGAGCTGTTTTTT